This T cell receptor beta chain was found in a study of graft-versus-host responses after intestinal transplantation. Looking at the study overall: Transplants given to recipients were multivisceral, liver-intestinal, or isolated intestinal. Anti-thymocyte globulin induction preceded 2 to 4 years of tacrolimus and steroid maintenance in all recipients.

Tissue processing of the graft released intraepithelial and lamina propria lymphocytes from it. Study-wide results and limits: Allograft clonal ratios (graft-versus-host to host-versus-graft) were high in patients who had graft-donor T cell macrochimerism. Early declines in HvG clones that occurred post-transplant were associated with peak circulating GvH clone levels.

Regarding this clone: Its matching antigen is unknown.

The CDR3 is 14 residues long. Looked up from germline, CDR1 is LNHDA and CDR2 is SQIVND (reference sequence). The V and J ends lost 4 bases and 2 bases respectively, with 10 bases between them. Generated by immunoSEQ multiplex PCR, the TCRdb table keeps only in-frame clones and is missing some. The sample has 60,000 to 70,000 clones; approximately 91% are singletons. This sequence joins TRBV19 and TRBJ2-3; tentative D call: TRBD2 (6 bases). The receptor was isolated from a human patient who received an intestinal transplant, so some T cells may come from the graft donor. The input for sequencing was ileum tissue, taken around 350 days after transplant. DNA of the CDR3: TGTGCCAGTAGTAAGGGACTGGCCACAGATACGCAGTATTTT. Its protein product is CASSKGLATDTQYF.